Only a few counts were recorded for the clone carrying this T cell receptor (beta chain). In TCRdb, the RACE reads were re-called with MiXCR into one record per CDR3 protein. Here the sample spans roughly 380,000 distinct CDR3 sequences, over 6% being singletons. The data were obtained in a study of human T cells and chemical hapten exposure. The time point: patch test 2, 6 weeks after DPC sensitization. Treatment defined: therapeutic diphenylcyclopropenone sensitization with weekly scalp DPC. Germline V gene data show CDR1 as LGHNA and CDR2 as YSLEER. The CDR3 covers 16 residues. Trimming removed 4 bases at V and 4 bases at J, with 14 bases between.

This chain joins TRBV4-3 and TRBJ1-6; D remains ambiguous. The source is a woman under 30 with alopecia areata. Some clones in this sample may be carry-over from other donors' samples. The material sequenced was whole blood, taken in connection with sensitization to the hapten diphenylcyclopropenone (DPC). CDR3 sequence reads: CASSLRRTAYNSPLHF. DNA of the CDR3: TGCGCCAGCAGCCTTCGCAGGACGGCTTATAATTCACCCCTCCACTTT.